Listed below are T cell receptor beta chains from one sample, sequenced in a study of blood T cell repertoires in COVID-19. Data came from immunoSEQ multiplex PCR; TCRdb stores just in-frame clones and leaves some out. The sample includes about 160,000 clones, 60% to 85% seen only once; the top ten take about 3%. Sequencing input: peripheral blood. All receptors derive from a man in his 70s with acute or convalescent COVID-19. Each CDR3 is given with its conserved first and last residue. D genes are given only for firm matches. Clone size is shown for a subset of rows, as once, few, many or a class of expanded clone.

d_gene	len	v_gene	abundance	j_gene	CDR3nt	CDR3aa
-	15	TRBV19	-	TRBJ1-3	TGTGCCAGTACCCTCGACGGGGGCTCTGGAAACACCATATATTTT	CASTLDGGSGNTIYF
TRBD2	18	TRBV19	few	TRBJ2-7	TGTGCCAGTAGTATCTCCTCCGGGACTAGCGGGAATCCCTACGAGCAGTACTTC	CASSISSGTSGNPYEQYF
-	15	TRBV9	-	TRBJ2-5	TGTGCCAGCAGCGGGGGAACACAGGGTCCGGAGACCCAGTACTTC	CASSGGTQGPETQYF
TRBD2	16	TRBV6-5	-	TRBJ2-1	TGTGCCAGCAGTTCCCTAGCGGGGGGCCGATTCTATGAGCAGTTCTTC	CASSSLAGGRFYEQFF
-	15	TRBV9	-	TRBJ2-5	TGTGCCAGCAGCCTACTAGCAATCGAAAAACAGACCCAGTACTTC	CASSLLAIEKQTQYF
-	18	TRBV19	-	TRBJ1-3	TGTGCCAGTACCAAAGGCCCGGGCAGGGCCATCTCTGGAAACACCATATATTTT	CASTKGPGRAISGNTIYF
TRBD1	15	TRBV6-1	-	TRBJ2-7	TGTGCCAGCAGTGACGGGACAGGGGCAACCTACGAGCAGTACTTC	CASSDGTGATYEQYF
-	15	TRBV12-5	-	TRBJ1-3	TGTGCTAGTGGTTTGGGGACAGTCTCTGGAAACACCATATATTTT	CASGLGTVSGNTIYF
-	15	TRBV6-5	-	TRBJ1-5	TGTGCCAGCAGTTTGACAGCTTATAGCAATCAGCCCCAGCATTTT	CASSLTAYSNQPQHF
-	13	TRBV12-3/TRBV12-4	-	TRBJ1-2	TGTGCCAGCAGGTTTCGGGGGGTAAATGGCTACACCTTC	CASRFRGVNGYTF
TRBD2	13	TRBV18	few	TRBJ2-1	TGTGCCAGCTCACCAAGTAAAGGGACTATTCAGTTCTTC	CASSPSKGTIQFF
-	13	TRBV10-1	-	TRBJ2-5	TGCGCCAGCAATAAACAGGGTCAAGAGACCCAGTACTTC	CASNKQGQETQYF
-	13	TRBV5-6	-	TRBJ1-2	TGTGCCAGCAGCTTGTGGACAAACTATGGCTACACCTTC	CASSLWTNYGYTF
-	12	TRBV7-9	-	TRBJ1-4	TGTGCCGGACAGAAGTCTAGTGAAAAACTGTTTTTT	CAGQKSSEKLFF
TRBD1	13	TRBV5-6	-	TRBJ1-1	TGTGCCAGCAGCTGGAACAGGGGGCGCGAAGCTTTCTTT	CASSWNRGREAFF
TRBD2	18	TRBV30	few	TRBJ2-1	TGTGCCTGGAGTGTAACGGGACTAGCGGGAAGCTCCTACAATGAGCAGTTCTTC	CAWSVTGLAGSSYNEQFF
-	18	TRBV19	-	TRBJ2-6	TGTGCCAGTAGTATATCTGGTGACAGTCTTTCTGGGGCCAACGTCCTGACTTTC	CASSISGDSLSGANVLTF
-	16	TRBV9	-	TRBJ2-3	TGTGCCAGCAGCGTAGCTGGGGCTAGGCCCACAGATACGCAGTATTTT	CASSVAGARPTDTQYF
TRBD1	14	TRBV5-1	-	TRBJ2-7	TGCGCCAGCAGCCCTGGACAGGGGGCGCTTGAGCAGTACTTC	CASSPGQGALEQYF
-	16	TRBV5-1	-	TRBJ2-2	TGCGCCAGCAGCTTGAGGGCAGGGCCGGACACCGGGGAGCTGTTTTTT	CASSLRAGPDTGELFF
-	15	TRBV28	-	TRBJ1-1	TGTGCCAGCAGTTACCGCGGGGCACCAAACACTGAAGCTTTCTTT	CASSYRGAPNTEAFF
TRBD2	15	TRBV27	-	TRBJ2-3	TGTGCCAGCAGTTTCAACAGGGCGGGGGGAGATACGCAGTATTTT	CASSFNRAGGDTQYF
-	13	TRBV7-3	-	TRBJ1-1	TGTGCCAGCAGCTTAAGCGGGGTTACTGAAGCTTTCTTT	CASSLSGVTEAFF
-	15	TRBV18	-	TRBJ1-1	TGTGCCAGCTCACCACGCGGACAATTGAACACTGAAGCTTTCTTT	CASSPRGQLNTEAFF